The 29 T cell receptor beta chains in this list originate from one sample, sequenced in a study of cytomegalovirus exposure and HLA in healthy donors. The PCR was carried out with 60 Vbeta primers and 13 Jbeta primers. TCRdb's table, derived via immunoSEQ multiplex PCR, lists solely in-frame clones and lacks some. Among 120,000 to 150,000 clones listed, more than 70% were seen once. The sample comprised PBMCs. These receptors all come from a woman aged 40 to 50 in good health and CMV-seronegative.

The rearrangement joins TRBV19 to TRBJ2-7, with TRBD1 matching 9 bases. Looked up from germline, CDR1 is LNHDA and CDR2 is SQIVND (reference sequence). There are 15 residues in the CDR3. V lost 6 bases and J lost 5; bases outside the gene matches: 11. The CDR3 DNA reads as TGTGCCAGTAGCCCAGGTCGGGACAGGGCCCACGAGCAGTACTTC. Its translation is CASSPGRDRAHEQYF.

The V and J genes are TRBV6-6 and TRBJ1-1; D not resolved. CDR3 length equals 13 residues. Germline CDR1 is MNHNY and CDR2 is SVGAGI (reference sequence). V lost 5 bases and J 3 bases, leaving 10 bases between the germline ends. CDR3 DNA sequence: TGTGCCAGCAGTCCGCCGGGGTACACTGAAGCTTTCTTT. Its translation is CASSPPGYTEAFF.

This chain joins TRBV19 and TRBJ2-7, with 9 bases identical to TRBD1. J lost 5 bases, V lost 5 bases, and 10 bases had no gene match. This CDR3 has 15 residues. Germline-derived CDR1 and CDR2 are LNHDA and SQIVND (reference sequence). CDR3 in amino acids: CASSAPGQGHHEQYF. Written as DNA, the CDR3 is TGTGCCAGTAGTGCCCCGGGACAGGGACATCACGAGCAGTACTTC.

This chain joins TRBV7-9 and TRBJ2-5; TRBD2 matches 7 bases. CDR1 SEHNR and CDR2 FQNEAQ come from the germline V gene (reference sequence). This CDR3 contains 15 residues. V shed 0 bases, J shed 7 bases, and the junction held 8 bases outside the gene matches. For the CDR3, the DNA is TGTGCCAGCAGCTTAGCGGGAGGGCCGATGCCGACCCAGTACTTC. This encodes CASSLAGGPMPTQYF. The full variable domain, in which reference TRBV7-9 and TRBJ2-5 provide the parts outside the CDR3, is DTGVSQNPRHKITKRGQNVTFRCDPISEHNRLYWYRQTLGQGPEFLTYFQNEAQLEKSRLLSDRFSAERPKGSFSTLEIQRTEQGDSAMYLCASSLAGGPMPTQYFGPGTRLLVL.

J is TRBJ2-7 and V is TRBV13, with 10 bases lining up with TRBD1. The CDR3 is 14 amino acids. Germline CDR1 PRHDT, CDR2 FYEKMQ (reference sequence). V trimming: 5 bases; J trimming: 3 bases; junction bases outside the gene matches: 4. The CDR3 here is CASSPGTGVYEQYF. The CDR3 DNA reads TGTGCCAGCAGCCCCGGGACAGGGGTCTACGAGCAGTACTTC. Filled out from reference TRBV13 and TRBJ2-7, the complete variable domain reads AAGVIQSPRHLIKEKRETATLKCYPIPRHDTVYWYQQGPGQDPQFLISFYEKMQSDKGSIPDRFSAQQFSDYHSELNMSSLELGDSALYFCASSPGTGVYEQYFGPGTRLTVT.

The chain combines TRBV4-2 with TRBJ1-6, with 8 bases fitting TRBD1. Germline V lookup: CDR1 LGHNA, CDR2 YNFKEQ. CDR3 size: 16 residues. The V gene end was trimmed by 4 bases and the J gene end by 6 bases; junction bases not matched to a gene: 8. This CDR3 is CASSLSTGGGNSPLHF. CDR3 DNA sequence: TGTGCCAGCAGCCTTTCAACAGGGGGTGGTAATTCACCCCTCCACTTT.

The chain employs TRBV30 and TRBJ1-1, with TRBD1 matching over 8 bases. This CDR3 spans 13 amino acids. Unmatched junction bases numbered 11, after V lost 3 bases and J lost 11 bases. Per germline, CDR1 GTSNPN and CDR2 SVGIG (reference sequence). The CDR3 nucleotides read TGTGCCTGGAGCTCAGGGGGCGGAAGGAATGCTTTCTTT. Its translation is CAWSSGGGRNAFF.

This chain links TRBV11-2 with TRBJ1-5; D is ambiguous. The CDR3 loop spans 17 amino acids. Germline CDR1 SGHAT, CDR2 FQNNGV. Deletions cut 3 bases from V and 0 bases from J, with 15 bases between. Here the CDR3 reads CASSLGSRIDSNQPQHF. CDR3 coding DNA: TGTGCCAGCAGCTTGGGCTCCCGGATAGATAGCAATCAGCCCCAGCATTTT.

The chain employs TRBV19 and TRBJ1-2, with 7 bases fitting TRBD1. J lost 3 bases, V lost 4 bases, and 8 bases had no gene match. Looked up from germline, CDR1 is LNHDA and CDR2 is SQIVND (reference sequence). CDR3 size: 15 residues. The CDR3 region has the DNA TGTGCCAGTAGTACTACCGGGACAGTCTACTATGGCTACACCTTC. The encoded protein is CASSTTGTVYYGYTF.

In nucleotides, the CDR3 is TGTGCCACCAGCCTAGCGGGAGTAGCCTACAATGAGCAGTTCTTC. This sequence encodes CATSLAGVAYNEQFF. V gene TRBV15 combines with J gene TRBJ2-1; 10 nucleotides agree with TRBD2. Trimming at V came to 5 bases and at J to 2 bases, leaving 3 bases not matched to a gene. Germline CDR1 and CDR2: LNHNV and YYDKDF (reference sequence). The CDR3 spans 15 residues.

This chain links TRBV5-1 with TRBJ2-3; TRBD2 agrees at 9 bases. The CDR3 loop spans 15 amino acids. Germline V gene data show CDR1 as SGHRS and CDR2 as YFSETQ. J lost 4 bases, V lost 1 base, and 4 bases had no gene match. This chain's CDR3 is CASSLMGTSSDTQYF. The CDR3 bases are TGCGCCAGCAGCTTGATGGGGACTAGCTCAGATACGCAGTATTTT.

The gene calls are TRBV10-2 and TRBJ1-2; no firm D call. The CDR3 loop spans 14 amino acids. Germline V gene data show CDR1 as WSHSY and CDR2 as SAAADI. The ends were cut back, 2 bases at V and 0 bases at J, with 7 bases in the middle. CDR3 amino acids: CASSEPGSNYGYTF. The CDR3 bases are TGCGCCAGCAGTGAGCCCGGGTCTAACTATGGCTACACCTTC.

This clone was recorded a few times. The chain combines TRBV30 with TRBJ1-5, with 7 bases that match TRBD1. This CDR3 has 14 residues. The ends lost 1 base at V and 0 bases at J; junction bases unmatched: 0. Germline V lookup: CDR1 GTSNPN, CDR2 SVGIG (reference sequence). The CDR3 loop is CAWSEGASNQPQHF. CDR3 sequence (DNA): TGTGCCTGGAGTGAGGGGGCTAGCAATCAGCCCCAGCATTTT.

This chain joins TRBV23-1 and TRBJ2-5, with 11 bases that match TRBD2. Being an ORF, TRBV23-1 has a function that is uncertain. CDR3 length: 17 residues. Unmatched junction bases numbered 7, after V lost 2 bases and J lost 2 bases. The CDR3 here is CASSQRSGLAAQETQYF. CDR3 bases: TGCGCCAGCAGTCAACGCTCGGGACTAGCGGCGCAAGAGACCCAGTACTTC.

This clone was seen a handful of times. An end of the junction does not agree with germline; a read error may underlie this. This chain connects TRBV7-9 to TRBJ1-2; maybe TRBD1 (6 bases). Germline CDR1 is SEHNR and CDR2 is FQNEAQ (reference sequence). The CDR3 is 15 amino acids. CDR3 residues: CSSSTGTGFDYGYTF. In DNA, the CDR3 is TGTTCCAGCAGCACCGGAACAGGGTTCGACTATGGCTACACCTTC.

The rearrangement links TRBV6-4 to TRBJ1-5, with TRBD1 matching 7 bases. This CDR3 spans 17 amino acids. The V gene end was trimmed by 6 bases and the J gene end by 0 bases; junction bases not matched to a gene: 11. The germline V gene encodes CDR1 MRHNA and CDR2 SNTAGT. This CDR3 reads CASRARDRQLSNQPQHF. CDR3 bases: TGTGCCAGCAGGGCTCGGGACAGACAACTTAGCAATCAGCCCCAGCATTTT.

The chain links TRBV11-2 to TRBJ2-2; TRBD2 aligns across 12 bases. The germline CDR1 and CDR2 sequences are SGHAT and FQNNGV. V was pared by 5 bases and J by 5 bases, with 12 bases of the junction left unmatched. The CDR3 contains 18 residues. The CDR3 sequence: CASSLRLAGAPRTGELFF. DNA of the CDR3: TGTGCCAGCAGCCTTAGACTAGCGGGAGCCCCTCGTACCGGGGAGCTGTTTTTT.

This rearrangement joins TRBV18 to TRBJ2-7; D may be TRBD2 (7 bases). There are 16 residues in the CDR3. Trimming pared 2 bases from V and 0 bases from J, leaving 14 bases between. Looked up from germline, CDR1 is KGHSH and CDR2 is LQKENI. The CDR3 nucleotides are TGTGCCAGCTCACCAACGGGGGGCCTGGACTCCTACGAGCAGTACTTC. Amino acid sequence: CASSPTGGLDSYEQYF.

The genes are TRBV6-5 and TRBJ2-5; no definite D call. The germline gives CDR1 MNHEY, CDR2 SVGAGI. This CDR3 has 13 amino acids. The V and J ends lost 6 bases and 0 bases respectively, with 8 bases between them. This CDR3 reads CASRHIYQETQYF. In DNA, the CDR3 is TGTGCCAGCAGGCACATCTACCAAGAGACCCAGTACTTC.

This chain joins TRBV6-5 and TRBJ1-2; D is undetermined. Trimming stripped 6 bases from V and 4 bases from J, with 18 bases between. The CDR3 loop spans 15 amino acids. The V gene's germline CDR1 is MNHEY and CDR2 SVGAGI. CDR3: CASRYSGILSYGYTF. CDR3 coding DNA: TGTGCCAGCAGGTACAGTGGTATTTTGAGCTATGGCTACACCTTC.

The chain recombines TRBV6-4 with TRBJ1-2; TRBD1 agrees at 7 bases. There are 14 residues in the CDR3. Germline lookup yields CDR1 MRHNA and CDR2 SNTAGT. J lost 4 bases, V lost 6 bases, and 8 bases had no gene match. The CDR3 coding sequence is TGTGCCAGCAGAGCCGATTGGGACAGCTATGGCTACACCTTC. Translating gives CASRADWDSYGYTF.

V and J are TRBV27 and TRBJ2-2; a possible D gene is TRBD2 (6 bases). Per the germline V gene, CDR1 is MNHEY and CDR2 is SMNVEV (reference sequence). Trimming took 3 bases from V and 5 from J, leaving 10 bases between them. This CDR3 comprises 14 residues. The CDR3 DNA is TGTGCCAGCAGTTTCGGGGGATCAACCGGGGAGCTGTTTTTT. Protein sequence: CASSFGGSTGELFF.

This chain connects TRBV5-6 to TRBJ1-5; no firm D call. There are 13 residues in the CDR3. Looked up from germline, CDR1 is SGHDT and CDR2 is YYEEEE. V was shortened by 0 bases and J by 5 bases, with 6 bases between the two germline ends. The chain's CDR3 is CASSLAQDQPQHF. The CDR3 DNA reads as TGTGCCAGCAGCTTGGCCCAGGATCAGCCCCAGCATTTT. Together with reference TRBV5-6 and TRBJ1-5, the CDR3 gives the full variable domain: DAGVTQSPTHLIKTRGQQVTLRCSPKSGHDTVSWYQQALGQGPQFIFQYYEEEERQRGNFPDRFSGHQFPNYSSELNVNALLLGDSALYLCASSLAQDQPQHFGDGTRLSIL.

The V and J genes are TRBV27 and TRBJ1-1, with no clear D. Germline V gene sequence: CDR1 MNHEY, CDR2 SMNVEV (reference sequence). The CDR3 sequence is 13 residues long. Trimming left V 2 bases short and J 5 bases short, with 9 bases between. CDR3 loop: CASSLGGKTEAFF. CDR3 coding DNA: TGTGCCAGCAGTTTAGGAGGGAAGACTGAAGCTTTCTTT.

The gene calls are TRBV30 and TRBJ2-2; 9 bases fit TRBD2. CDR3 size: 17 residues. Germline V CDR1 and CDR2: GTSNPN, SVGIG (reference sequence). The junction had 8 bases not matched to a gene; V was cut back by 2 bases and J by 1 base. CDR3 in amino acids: CAWSQGLAGLNTGELFF. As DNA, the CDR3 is TGTGCCTGGAGTCAGGGGCTAGCGGGATTGAACACCGGGGAGCTGTTTTTT.

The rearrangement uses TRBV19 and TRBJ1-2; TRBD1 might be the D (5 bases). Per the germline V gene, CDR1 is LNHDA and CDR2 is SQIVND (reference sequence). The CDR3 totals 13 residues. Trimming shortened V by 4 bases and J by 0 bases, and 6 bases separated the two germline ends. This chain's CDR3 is CASSRTTNYGYTF. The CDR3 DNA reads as TGTGCCAGTAGTAGGACAACTAACTATGGCTACACCTTC.

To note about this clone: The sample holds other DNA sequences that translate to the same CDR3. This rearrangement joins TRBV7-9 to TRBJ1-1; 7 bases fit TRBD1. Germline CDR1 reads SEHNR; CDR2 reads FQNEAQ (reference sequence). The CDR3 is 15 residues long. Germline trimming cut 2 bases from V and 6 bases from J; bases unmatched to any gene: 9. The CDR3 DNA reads TGTGCCAGCAGCTTATTGCCTAAGGGGGCCGCTGAAGCTTTCTTT. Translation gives CASSLLPKGAAEAFF.

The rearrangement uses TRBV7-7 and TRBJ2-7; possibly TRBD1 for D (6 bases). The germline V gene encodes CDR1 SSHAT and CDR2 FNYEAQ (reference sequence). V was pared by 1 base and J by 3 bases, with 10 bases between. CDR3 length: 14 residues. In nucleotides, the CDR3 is TGTGCCAGCAGCTTAGAGACAGGCGGCTACGAGCAGTACTTC. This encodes CASSLETGGYEQYF. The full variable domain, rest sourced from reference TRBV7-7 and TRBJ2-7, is GAGVSQSPRYKVTKRGQDVTLRCDPISSHATLYWYQQALGQGPEFLTYFNYEAQPDKSGLPSDRFSAERPEGSISTLTIQRTEQRDSAMYRCASSLETGGYEQYFGPGTRLTVT.

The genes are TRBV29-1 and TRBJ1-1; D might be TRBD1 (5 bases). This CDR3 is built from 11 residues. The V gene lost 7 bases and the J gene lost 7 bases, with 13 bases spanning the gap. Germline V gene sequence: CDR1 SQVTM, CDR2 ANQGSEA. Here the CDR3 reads CSAGGVDEAFF. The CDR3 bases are TGCAGCGCGGGGGGGGTGGATGAAGCTTTCTTT.